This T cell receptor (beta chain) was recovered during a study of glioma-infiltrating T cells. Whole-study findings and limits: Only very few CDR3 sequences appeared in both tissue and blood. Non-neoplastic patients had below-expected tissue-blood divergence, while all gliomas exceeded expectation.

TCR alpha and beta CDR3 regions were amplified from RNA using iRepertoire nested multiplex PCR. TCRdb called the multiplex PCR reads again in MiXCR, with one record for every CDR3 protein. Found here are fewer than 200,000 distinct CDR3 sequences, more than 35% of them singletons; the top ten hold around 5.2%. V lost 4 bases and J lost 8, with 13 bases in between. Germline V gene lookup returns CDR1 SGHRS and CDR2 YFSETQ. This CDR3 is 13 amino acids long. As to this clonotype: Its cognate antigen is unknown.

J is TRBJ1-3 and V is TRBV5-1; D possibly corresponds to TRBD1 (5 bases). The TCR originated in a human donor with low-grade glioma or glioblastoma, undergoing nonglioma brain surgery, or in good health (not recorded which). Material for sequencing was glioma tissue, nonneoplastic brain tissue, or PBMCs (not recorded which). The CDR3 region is CASSDGAGHTIYF. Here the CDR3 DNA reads TGCGCCAGCAGCGACGGGGCAGGTCACACCATATATTTT.